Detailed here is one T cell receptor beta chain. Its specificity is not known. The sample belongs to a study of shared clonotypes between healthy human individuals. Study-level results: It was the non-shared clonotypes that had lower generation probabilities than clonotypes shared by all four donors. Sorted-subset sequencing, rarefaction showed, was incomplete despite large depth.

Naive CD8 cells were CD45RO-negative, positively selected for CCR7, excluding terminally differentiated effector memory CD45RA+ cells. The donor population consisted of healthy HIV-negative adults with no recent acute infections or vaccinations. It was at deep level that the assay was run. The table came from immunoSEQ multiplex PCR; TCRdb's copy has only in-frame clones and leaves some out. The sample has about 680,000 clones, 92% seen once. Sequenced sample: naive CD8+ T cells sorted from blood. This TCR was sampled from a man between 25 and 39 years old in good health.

The CDR3 reads CASSLTRGEAFF. CDR3 bases: TGTGCCAGCAGCTTGACGCGGGGGGAAGCTTTCTTT. V usage is TRBV5-4 and J usage is TRBJ1-1; tentative D call: TRBD1 (5 bases). The germline V gene has CDR1 SGHNT and CDR2 YYREEE (reference sequence). Between the trimmed V and J ends, which lost 1 base and 8 bases, there was a span of 9 bases. CDR3 length: 12 residues.